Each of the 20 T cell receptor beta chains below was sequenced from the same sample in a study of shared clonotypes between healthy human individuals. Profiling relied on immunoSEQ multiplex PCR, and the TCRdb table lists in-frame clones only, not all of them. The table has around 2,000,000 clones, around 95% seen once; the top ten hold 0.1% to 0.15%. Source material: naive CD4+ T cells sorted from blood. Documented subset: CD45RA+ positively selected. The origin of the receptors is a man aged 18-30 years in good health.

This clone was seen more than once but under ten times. The CDR3 region has the DNA TGTGCCAGTAGTATAGTAGGGACAACTAGCAATCAGCCCCAGCATTTT. As protein: CASSIVGTTSNQPQHF. The chain uses TRBV19 and TRBJ1-5, with D perhaps matching TRBD1 (6 bases). The CDR3 totals 16 residues. V was trimmed by 1 base and J by 0 bases, leaving 10 bases between them. Germline CDR1 reads LNHDA; CDR2 reads SQIVND (reference sequence). The full variable domain, completed using reference TRBV19 and TRBJ1-5, is DGGITQSPKYLFRKEGQNVTLSCEQNLNHDAMYWYRQDPGQGLRLIYYSQIVNDFQKGDIAEGYSVSREKKESFPLTVTSAQKNPTAFYLCASSIVGTTSNQPQHFGDGTRLSIL.

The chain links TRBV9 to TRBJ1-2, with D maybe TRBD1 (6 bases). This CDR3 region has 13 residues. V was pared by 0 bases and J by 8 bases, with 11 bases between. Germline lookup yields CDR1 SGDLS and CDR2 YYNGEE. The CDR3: CASSVVDSGGYTF. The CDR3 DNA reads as TGTGCCAGCAGCGTAGTGGACAGCGGGGGCTACACCTTC. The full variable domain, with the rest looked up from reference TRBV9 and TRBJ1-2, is DSGVTQTPKHLITATGQRVTLRCSPRSGDLSVYWYQQSLDQGLQFLIQYYNGEERAKGNILERFSAQQFPDLHSELNLSSLELGDSALYFCASSVVDSGGYTFGSGTRLTVV.

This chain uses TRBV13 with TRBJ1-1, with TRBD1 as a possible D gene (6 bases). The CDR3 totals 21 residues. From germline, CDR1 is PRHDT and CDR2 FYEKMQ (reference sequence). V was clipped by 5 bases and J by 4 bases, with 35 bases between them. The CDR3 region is CASSLFPPGAGDGTRLTEAFF. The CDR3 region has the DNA TGTGCCAGCAGCCTCTTCCCCCCCGGAGCAGGGGATGGAACGCGACTCACTGAAGCTTTCTTT.

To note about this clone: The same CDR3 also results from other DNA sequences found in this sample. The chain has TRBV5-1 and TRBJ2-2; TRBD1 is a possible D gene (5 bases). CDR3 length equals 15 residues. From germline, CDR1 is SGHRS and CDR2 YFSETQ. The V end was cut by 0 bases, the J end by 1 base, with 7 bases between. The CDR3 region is CASSLEGENTGELFF. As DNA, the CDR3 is TGCGCCAGCAGCTTGGAAGGGGAGAACACCGGGGAGCTGTTTTTT.

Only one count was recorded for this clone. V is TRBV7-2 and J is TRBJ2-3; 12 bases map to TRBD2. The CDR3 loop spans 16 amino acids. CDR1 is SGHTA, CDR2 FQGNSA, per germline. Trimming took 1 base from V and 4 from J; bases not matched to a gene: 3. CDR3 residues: CASSLGLAGVADTQYF. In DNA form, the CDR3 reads TGTGCCAGCAGCTTAGGACTAGCGGGAGTGGCAGATACGCAGTATTTT. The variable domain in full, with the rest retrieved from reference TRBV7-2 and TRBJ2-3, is GAGVSQSPSNKVTEKGKDVELRCDPISGHTALYWYRQSLGQGLEFLIYFQGNSAPDKSGLPSDRFSAERTGGSVSTLTIQRTQQEDSAVYLCASSLGLAGVADTQYFGPGTRLTVL.

The CDR3 sequence is CAGTPGAGANQETQYF. The CDR3 DNA reads TGTGCCGGAACCCCCGGAGCGGGGGCAAACCAAGAGACCCAGTACTTC. V and J are TRBV30 and TRBJ2-5; 8 positions agree with TRBD2. V lost 8 bases to trimming and J lost 0 bases; unmatched junction nucleotides: 14. Germline V lookup: CDR1 GTSNPN, CDR2 SVGIG (reference sequence). CDR3 length: 16 amino acids.

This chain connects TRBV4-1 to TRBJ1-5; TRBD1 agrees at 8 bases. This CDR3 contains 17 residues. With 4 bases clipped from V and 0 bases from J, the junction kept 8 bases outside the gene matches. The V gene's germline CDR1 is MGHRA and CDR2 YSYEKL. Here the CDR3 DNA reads TGCGCCAGCAGCCCCGGACAGGGACCTTATAGCAATCAGCCCCAGCATTTT. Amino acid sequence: CASSPGQGPYSNQPQHF.

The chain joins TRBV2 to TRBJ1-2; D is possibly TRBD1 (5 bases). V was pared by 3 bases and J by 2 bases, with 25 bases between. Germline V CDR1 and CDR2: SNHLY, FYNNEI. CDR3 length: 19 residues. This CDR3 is CASSEFQKNWQGDNYGYTF. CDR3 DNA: TGTGCCAGCAGTGAGTTTCAGAAAAATTGGCAGGGTGACAACTATGGCTACACCTTC.

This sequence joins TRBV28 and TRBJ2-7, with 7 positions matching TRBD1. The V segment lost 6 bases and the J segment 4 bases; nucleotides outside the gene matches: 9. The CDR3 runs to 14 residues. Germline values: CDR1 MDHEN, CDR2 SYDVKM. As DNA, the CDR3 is TGTGCCAGCAGCCACAGGGGTGACCCTTACGAGCAGTACTTC. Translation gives CASSHRGDPYEQYF. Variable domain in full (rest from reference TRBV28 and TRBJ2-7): DVKVTQSSRYLVKRTGEKVFLECVQDMDHENMFWYRQDPGLGLRLIYFSYDVKMKEKGDIPEGYSVSREKKERFSLILESASTNQTSMYLCASSHRGDPYEQYFGPGTRLTVT.

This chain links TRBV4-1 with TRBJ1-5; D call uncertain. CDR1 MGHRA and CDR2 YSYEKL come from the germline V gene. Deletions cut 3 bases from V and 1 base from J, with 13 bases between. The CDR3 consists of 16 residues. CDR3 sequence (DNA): TGCGCCAGCAGCCACCCTAGAGGAGGGAGCAATCAGCCCCAGCATTTT. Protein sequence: CASSHPRGGSNQPQHF.

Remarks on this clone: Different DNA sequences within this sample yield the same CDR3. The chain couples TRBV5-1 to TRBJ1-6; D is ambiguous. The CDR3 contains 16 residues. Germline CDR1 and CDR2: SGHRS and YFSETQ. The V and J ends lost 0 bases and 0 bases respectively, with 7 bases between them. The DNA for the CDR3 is TGCGCCAGCAGCTTGGACAGCAGCTCCTATAATTCACCCCTCCACTTT. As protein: CASSLDSSSYNSPLHF. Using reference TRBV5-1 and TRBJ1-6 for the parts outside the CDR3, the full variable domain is KAGVTQTPRYLIKTRGQQVTLSCSPISGHRSVSWYQQTPGQGLQFLFEYFSETQRNKGNFPGRFSGRQFSNSRSEMNVSTLELGDSALYLCASSLDSSSYNSPLHFGNGTRLTVT.

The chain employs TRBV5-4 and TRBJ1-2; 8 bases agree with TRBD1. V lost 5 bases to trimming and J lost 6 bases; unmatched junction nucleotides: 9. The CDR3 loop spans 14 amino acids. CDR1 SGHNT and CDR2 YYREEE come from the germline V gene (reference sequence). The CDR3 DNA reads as TGTGCCAGCAGAGAAGCAGGGGGCGCTGATGGCTACACCTTC. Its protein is CASREAGGADGYTF.

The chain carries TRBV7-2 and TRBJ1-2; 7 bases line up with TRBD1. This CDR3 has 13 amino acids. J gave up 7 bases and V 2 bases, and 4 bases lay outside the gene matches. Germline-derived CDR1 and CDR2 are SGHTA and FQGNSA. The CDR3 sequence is CASSLSTGSGYTF. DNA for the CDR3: TGTGCCAGCAGCTTATCGACAGGGTCTGGCTACACCTTC.

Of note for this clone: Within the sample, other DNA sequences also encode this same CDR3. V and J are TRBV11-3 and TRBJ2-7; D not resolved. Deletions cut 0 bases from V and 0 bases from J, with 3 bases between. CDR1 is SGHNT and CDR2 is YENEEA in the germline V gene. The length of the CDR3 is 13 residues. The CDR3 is CASSLDGSYEQYF. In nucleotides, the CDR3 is TGTGCCAGCAGCTTAGACGGCTCCTACGAGCAGTACTTC.

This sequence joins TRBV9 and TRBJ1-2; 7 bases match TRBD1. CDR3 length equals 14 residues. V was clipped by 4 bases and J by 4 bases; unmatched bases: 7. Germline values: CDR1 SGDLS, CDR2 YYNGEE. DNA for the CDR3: TGTGCCAGCAGCACCCAGACAGGGAGCTATGGCTACACCTTC. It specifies CASSTQTGSYGYTF.

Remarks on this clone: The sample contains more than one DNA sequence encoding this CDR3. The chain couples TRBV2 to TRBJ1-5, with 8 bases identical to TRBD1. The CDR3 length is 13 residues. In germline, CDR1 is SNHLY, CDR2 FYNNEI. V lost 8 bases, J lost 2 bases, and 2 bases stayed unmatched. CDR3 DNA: TGTGCCAGCCTGGGACAGGGCAATCAGCCCCAGCATTTT. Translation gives CASLGQGNQPQHF.

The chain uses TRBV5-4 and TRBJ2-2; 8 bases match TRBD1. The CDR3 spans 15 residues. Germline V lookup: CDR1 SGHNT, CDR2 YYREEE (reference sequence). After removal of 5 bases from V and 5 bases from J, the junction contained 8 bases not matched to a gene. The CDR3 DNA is TGTGCCAGCAGACCAGGGGGCGCTTTTACCGGGGAGCTGTTTTTT. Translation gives CASRPGGAFTGELFF.

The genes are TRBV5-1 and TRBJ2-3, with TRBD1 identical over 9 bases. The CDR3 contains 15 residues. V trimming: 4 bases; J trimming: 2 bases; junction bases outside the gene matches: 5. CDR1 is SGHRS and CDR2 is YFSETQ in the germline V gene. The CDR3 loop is CASSQDRGDTDTQYF. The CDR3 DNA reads TGCGCCAGCAGCCAGGACAGGGGCGACACAGATACGCAGTATTTT.

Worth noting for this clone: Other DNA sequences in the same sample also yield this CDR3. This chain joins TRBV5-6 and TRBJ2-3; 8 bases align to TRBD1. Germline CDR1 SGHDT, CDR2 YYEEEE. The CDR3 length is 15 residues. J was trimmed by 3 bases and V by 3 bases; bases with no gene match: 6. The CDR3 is CASSSGQGRTDTQYF. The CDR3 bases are TGTGCCAGCAGCTCAGGACAGGGACGTACAGATACGCAGTATTTT.

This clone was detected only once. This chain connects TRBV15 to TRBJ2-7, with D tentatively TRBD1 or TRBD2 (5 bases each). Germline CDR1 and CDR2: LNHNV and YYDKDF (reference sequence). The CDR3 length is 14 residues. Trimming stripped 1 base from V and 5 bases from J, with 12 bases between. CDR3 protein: CATSRVALGDEQYF. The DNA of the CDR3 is TGTGCCACCAGCAGAGTTGCATTGGGGGACGAGCAGTACTTC.